One T cell receptor beta chain is described in this entry. At one end the junction does not follow the germline gene, possibly because of a read error. This entry comes from a study of T cell responses to AZD1222 COVID-19 vaccine. The germline V gene has CDR1 SEHNR and CDR2 FQNEAQ (reference sequence). This CDR3 contains 15 residues. Here immunoSEQ multiplex PCR was the method, and the copy in TCRdb shows in-frame clones only, minus some. The repertoire holds about 100,000 clones, roughly nine tenths seen once, with roughly 1.1% in the top ten. The input for sequencing was peripheral blood, taken on day 0 of AZD1222 vaccination. The receptor was isolated from an adult in good health. The chain uses TRBV7-9 and TRBJ2-7, with 8 positions matching TRBD2. In nucleotides, the CDR3 is TGTGCCAGCAGTTTAGGGCGGGGGGTTAAAGCGGAGCAGTACTTC. The encoded protein is CASSLGRGVKAEQYF. Combining the CDR3 with reference TRBV7-9 and TRBJ2-7 gives the whole variable domain DTGVSQNPRHKITKRGQNVTFRCDPISEHNRLYWYRQTLGQGPEFLTYFQNEAQLEKSRLLSDRFSAERPKGSFSTLEIQRTEQGDSAMYLCASSLGRGVKAEQYFGPGTRLTVT.